These 23 T cell receptor beta chains came from one sample sequenced in a study of human T cells and chemical hapten exposure. Total RNA extraction was carried out from unfractionated whole blood. TCRdb reanalysed the 5' RACE reads using MiXCR and keeps one entry per CDR3 protein. The profile shows more than 60,000 distinct CDR3 sequences, around 15% of them singletons. The receptors were sampled from a female donor in good health.

There are a few counts of this clonotype. The genes are TRBV7-9 and TRBJ2-5, with 9 bases lining up with TRBD2. CDR1 is SEHNR, CDR2 FQNEAQ, per germline (reference sequence). Losses at the gene ends were 7 bases for V and 3 bases for J; bases not matched to a gene: 3. The CDR3 is made up of 13 amino acids. The CDR3 spells CASTGGGEETQYF. In DNA form, the CDR3 reads TGTGCCAGCACCGGCGGGGGGGAAGAGACCCAGTACTTC.

This clonotype came up a few times. The chain uses TRBV12-3 or TRBV12-4 and TRBJ2-5; tentative D call: TRBD1 (6 bases). The CDR3 runs 13 residues. V was cut by 6 bases and J by 5 bases, with 13 bases left in between. This CDR3 reads CASRSAGVETQYF. Here the CDR3 DNA reads TGTGCCAGCAGAAGCGCAGGGGTCGAGACCCAGTACTTC.

This clonotype was observed many times. V gene TRBV12-3 or TRBV12-4 combines with J gene TRBJ2-1; TRBD2 matches 11 bases. The CDR3 totals 15 residues. The V segment lost 6 bases and the J segment 6 bases; nucleotides outside the gene matches: 7. The CDR3 loop is CASSQTSGTPNEQFF. CDR3 coding DNA: TGTGCCAGCAGCCAGACTAGCGGGACGCCCAATGAGCAGTTCTTC.

This clonotype appeared a single time. The chain is built from TRBV11-2 and TRBJ2-5; D ambiguous. The ends were cut back, 5 bases at V and 5 bases at J, with 15 bases in the middle. The CDR3 contains 14 residues. Germline CDR1 and CDR2: SGHAT and FQNNGV. CDR3 nucleotide sequence: TGTGCCAGCAGCGCCATTTCTGGGTTGGAGACCCAGTACTTC. Encoded protein: CASSAISGLETQYF.

The chain is built from TRBV20-1 and TRBJ1-1, with a weak D call TRBD1 (5 bases). The V gene lost 2 bases and the J gene lost 3 bases, with 19 bases spanning the gap. This CDR3 has 16 amino acids. In germline, CDR1 is DFQATT, CDR2 SNEGSKA (reference sequence). The CDR3 protein is CSARKAGSSLDTEAFF. DNA of the CDR3: TGCAGTGCTAGAAAGGCAGGGTCGAGTTTGGACACTGAAGCTTTCTTT.

The table lists this clonotype with a few counts. The rearrangement uses TRBV6-5 and TRBJ2-7, with a weak D call TRBD2 (5 bases). The CDR3 sequence is 13 residues long. Germline V CDR1 and CDR2: MNHEY, SVGAGI. V lost 6 bases, J lost 7 bases, and 16 bases lay in between. CDR3 bases: TGTGCCAGCAGGCCCACGAGGACTTCGGAGCAGTACTTC. Encoded protein: CASRPTRTSEQYF.

The J gene is TRBJ2-5, the V gene TRBV5-1; no definite D call. V lost 7 bases to trimming and J lost 4 bases, with 14 bases between them. In germline, CDR1 is SGHRS, CDR2 YFSETQ. The CDR3 runs to 13 residues. The CDR3 coding sequence is TGCGCCAGCCGCATACGGGTAAGAGAGACCCAGTACTTC. Translation gives CASRIRVRETQYF.

A single count supports this clonotype. The chain combines TRBV2 with TRBJ1-5, with unresolved D. The CDR3 consists of 16 residues. V lost 5 bases and J lost 0, with 14 bases in between. CDR1 and CDR2 from the germline V gene are SNHLY and FYNNEI. As DNA, the CDR3 is TGTGCCAGCAGTAAAGAGGACGTTAATAGCAATCAGCCCCAGCATTTT. Translated, it gives CASSKEDVNSNQPQHF.

This clonotype appeared a few times. The chain employs TRBV5-1 and TRBJ2-5, with a possible D match to TRBD2 (5 bases). The CDR3 sequence is 13 residues long. Germline V gene sequence: CDR1 SGHRS, CDR2 YFSETQ. Trimming removed 4 bases at V and 1 base at J, with 8 bases between. For the CDR3, the DNA is TGCGCCAGCAGCGTGGGAGTCCAAGAGACCCAGTACTTC. Its translation: CASSVGVQETQYF.

This chain links TRBV7-9 with TRBJ1-1; D gene uncertain. CDR1 is SEHNR and CDR2 is FQNEAQ in the germline V gene (reference sequence). The CDR3 spans 13 residues. Trimming removed 2 bases from V and 2 bases from J, with 6 bases in between. The CDR3 sequence is CASSLYINTEAFF. CDR3 DNA sequence: TGTGCCAGCAGCTTATATATTAACACTGAAGCTTTCTTT.

This clonotype was seen a single time. This chain connects TRBV28 to TRBJ1-3; D unresolved. With 3 bases removed from V and 0 bases from J, the gap between germline ends came to 9 bases. This CDR3 has 15 amino acids. From germline, CDR1 is MDHEN and CDR2 SYDVKM. The CDR3 nucleotides read TGTGCCAGCAGTTTTAGGGCCAACTCTGGAAACACCATATATTTT. Translation gives CASSFRANSGNTIYF.

The chain carries TRBV30 and TRBJ2-7; D possibly corresponds to TRBD2 (5 bases). V lost 6 bases to trimming and J lost 1 base, with 19 bases between them. The CDR3 is 15 amino acids. The germline CDR1 and CDR2 sequences are GTSNPN and SVGIG (reference sequence). CDR3: CACHHTRVNSYEQYF. CDR3 in DNA: TGTGCCTGTCACCATACTAGGGTCAATTCCTACGAGCAGTACTTC.

The gene calls are TRBV12-3 or TRBV12-4 and TRBJ2-7; D is tentatively TRBD1 or TRBD2 (5 bases each). The CDR3 loop spans 14 amino acids. Trimming left V 7 bases short and J 2 bases short, with 15 bases between. The CDR3 region has the DNA TGTGCCAGCACCTGGGGACGGGCAGCCTACGAGCAGTACTTC. It translates to CASTWGRAAYEQYF.

This clonotype was observed a handful of times. V and J are TRBV20-1 and TRBJ1-5, with a weak D call TRBD1 (5 bases). The germline V gene has CDR1 DFQATT and CDR2 SNEGSKA (reference sequence). The CDR3 contains 14 residues. The ends were cut back, 5 bases at V and 4 bases at J, with 15 bases in the middle. The CDR3 sequence is CSAAPGPNNQPQHF. CDR3 nucleotides: TGCAGTGCTGCACCGGGACCGAATAATCAGCCCCAGCATTTT.

This clonotype has a handful of counts. The chain links TRBV28 to TRBJ2-7, with 10 bases fitting TRBD1. Germline loops: CDR1 MDHEN, CDR2 SYDVKM. The CDR3 has 12 amino acids. The trim removed 6 bases at V and 5 bases at J, leaving 1 base unmatched. CDR3 bases: TGTGCCAGCAGGGACAGGGGGGACGAGCAGTACTTC. This encodes CASRDRGDEQYF.

The chain is built from TRBV6-5 and TRBJ1-2, with 7 bases fitting TRBD1. J gave up 3 bases and V 6 bases, and 7 bases lay outside the gene matches. CDR3 length: 14 amino acids. Germline CDR1 is MNHEY and CDR2 is SVGAGI. This chain's CDR3 is CASSRDSQDYGYTF. The CDR3 coding sequence is TGTGCCAGCAGCCGGGACAGTCAGGACTATGGCTACACCTTC.

The rearrangement links TRBV12-2 to TRBJ2-5; the D call TRBD1 from the table was never checked on the DNA. TRBV12-2 represents a pseudogene. This CDR3 contains 17 residues. The CDR3 coding sequence is TGTGCAAGTCGCTTAGCCTTAGACAGGTTCAAACAAGAGACCCAGTACTTC. Translation gives CASRLALDRFKQETQYF.

V is TRBV29-1 and J is TRBJ2-3; 11 bases align to TRBD2. Germline values: CDR1 SQVTM, CDR2 ANQGSEA. The ends lost 4 bases at V and 0 bases at J; junction bases unmatched: 3. The CDR3 consists of 15 residues. CDR3 region: CSVATSGRSTDTQYF. The CDR3 bases are TGCAGCGTTGCTACTAGCGGGAGAAGCACAGATACGCAGTATTTT.

J is TRBJ2-1 and V is TRBV5-6; TRBD1 agrees at 10 bases. V shed 4 bases and J 4 bases; nucleotides not matched to a gene: 8. The CDR3 extends over 16 amino acids. Per the germline V gene, CDR1 is SGHDT and CDR2 is YYEEEE. CDR3 sequence (DNA): TGTGCCAGCAGCGGAAGACAGGGGGCAGGGTACAATGAGCAGTTCTTC. This sequence encodes CASSGRQGAGYNEQFF.

V and J are TRBV20-1 and TRBJ1-4; D is perhaps TRBD1 (5 bases). In germline, CDR1 is DFQATT, CDR2 SNEGSKA (reference sequence). The CDR3 has 17 amino acids. V was clipped by 3 bases and J by 4 bases, with 21 bases between them. CDR3 sequence: CSAREVKGGAFNEKLFF. The CDR3, as DNA: TGCAGTGCTAGGGAGGTGAAAGGAGGGGCCTTTAATGAAAAACTGTTTTTT.

This rearrangement joins TRBV2 to TRBJ1-1, with D unresolved. The CDR3 is made up of 12 amino acids. Germline V gene data show CDR1 as SNHLY and CDR2 as FYNNEI. Deletions cut 10 bases from V and 2 bases from J, with 11 bases between. The CDR3 DNA reads TGTGCCACCTACTCAGACAACACTGAAGCTTTCTTT. This sequence encodes CATYSDNTEAFF.

CDR3 in DNA: TGCAGTGCTGACAGACAGGGGGCTAGCACTGAAGCTTTCTTT. It yields the protein CSADRQGASTEAFF. The chain carries TRBV20-1 and TRBJ1-1; 10 bases map to TRBD1. Germline values: CDR1 DFQATT, CDR2 SNEGSKA (reference sequence). The V gene end was trimmed by 5 bases and the J gene end by 4 bases; junction bases not matched to a gene: 7. There are 14 residues in the CDR3.

This clonotype has only a few counts. V and J are TRBV5-4 and TRBJ1-1; D might be TRBD1 (5 bases). The CDR3 runs 15 residues. The germline V and J ends were trimmed by 5 bases and 0 bases, with 14 bases remaining between them. In germline, CDR1 is SGHNT, CDR2 YYREEE (reference sequence). In nucleotides, the CDR3 is TGTGCCAGCAGGGGACGGCGCGATATGAACACTGAAGCTTTCTTT. This codes for CASRGRRDMNTEAFF.